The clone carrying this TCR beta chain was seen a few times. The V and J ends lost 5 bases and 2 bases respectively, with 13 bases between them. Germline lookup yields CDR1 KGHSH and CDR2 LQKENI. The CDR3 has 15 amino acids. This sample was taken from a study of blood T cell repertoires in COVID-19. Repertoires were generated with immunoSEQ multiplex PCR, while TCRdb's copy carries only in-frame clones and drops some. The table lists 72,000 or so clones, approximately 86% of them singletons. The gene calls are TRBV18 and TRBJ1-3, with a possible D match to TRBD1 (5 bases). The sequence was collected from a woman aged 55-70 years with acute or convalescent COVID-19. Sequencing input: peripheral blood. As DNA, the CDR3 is TGTGCCAGCTCAGCCGGGTCAGGGACTGGAAACACCATATATTTT. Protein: CASSAGSGTGNTIYF.